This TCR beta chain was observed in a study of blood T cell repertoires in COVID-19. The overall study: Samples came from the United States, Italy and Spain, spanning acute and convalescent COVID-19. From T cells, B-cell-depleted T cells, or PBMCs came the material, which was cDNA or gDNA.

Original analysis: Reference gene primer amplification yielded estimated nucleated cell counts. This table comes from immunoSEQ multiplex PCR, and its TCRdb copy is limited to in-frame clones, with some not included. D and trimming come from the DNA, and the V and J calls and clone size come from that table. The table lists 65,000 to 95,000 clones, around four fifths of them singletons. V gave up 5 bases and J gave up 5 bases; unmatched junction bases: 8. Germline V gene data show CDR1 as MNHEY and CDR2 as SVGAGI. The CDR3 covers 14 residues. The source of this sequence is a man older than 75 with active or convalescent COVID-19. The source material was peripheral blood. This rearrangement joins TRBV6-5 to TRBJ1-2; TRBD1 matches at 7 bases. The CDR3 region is CASSQTTGRYGYTF. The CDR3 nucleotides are TGTGCCAGCAGTCAAACGACAGGGAGGTATGGCTACACCTTC.